This TCR beta chain was identified during a study of early T cells in non-severe SARS-CoV-2 infection. As for the study in general: From unsorted whole blood, bulk RNA was sequenced, and the chains remained unpaired.

Trimming at V came to 5 bases and at J to 12 bases, leaving 12 bases not matched to a gene. The CDR3 consists of 15 residues. Germline CDR1 and CDR2: LNHDA and SQIVND (reference sequence). Unique molecular identifiers (one per individual cDNA molecule) were attached. TCRdb re-called the 5' RACE reads with MiXCR, one entry per CDR3 protein. The table includes tens of thousands of distinct CDR3 sequences, around 12% detected once. The rearrangement links TRBV19 to TRBJ2-4; 11 positions match TRBD1. Sequenced input: whole blood. This TCR came from an adult who was a healthcare worker with PCR-confirmed SARS-CoV-2 infection or an uninfected control (not recorded which). The CDR3 nucleotides read TGTGCCAGTAGTGAGGGACAGGGGGGACGAAGGGATCAGTACTTC. Residues: CASSEGQGGRRDQYF. Full variable domain (remainder filled in from reference TRBV19 and TRBJ2-4): DGGITQSPKYLFRKEGQNVTLSCEQNLNHDAMYWYRQDPGQGLRLIYYSQIVNDFQKGDIAEGYSVSREKKESFPLTVTSAQKNPTAFYLCASSEGQGGRRDQYFGAGTRLSVL.